This paragraph covers one T cell receptor (beta chain) sequence. Its specificity is not known. TCRdb re-called the 5' RACE reads, yielding one record per CDR3 amino acid sequence without DNA. The repertoire table contains hundreds of thousands of distinct CDR3 sequences. The data derive from a study of T cells expressing NK-cell markers. Study conclusions and caveats: There were four donors in whom these clonotypes also led the CD3+CD56-NKG2C+ fraction.

The germline V gene has CDR1 DFQATT and CDR2 SNEGSKA (reference sequence). This CDR3 contains 16 residues. The chain employs TRBV20-1 and TRBJ1-5; no DNA is available, so the TRBD1 call from TCRdb remains unchecked. This receptor was obtained from a man aged 18 to 30 in good health. Sequencing input: blood T cells: a sorted CD56 or NKG2C T cell subset, CD4+ or CD8+ T cells, or bulk PBMC T cells (not recorded which). CDR3 sequence: CSVNTGDTLSNQPQHF.